Following are 30 T cell receptor beta chains from one sample sequenced in a study of control samples from healthy donors and cancer patients. The method was immunoSEQ multiplex PCR; TCRdb's version includes in-frame clones alone and lacks a portion of them. The top ten hold about a sixth of the sample, which has tens of thousands of clones, nearly 85% seen once. The sample taken for sequencing was blood. The receptors were gathered from a man in his 60s in good health.

The chain recombines TRBV18 with TRBJ2-1, with D unclear. The V end was cut by 3 bases, the J end by 0 bases, with 9 bases between. The CDR3 totals 15 residues. CDR1 and CDR2 from the germline V gene are KGHSH and LQKENI. DNA for the CDR3: TGTGCCAGCTCACCTGCGCCTAGCTCCTACAATGAGCAGTTCTTC. It encodes CASSPAPSSYNEQFF.

The V call is TRBV27, the J call TRBJ2-7; tentatively, D is TRBD1 or TRBD2 (5 bases each). CDR3 length: 16 amino acids. Germline CDR1 reads MNHEY; CDR2 reads SMNVEV (reference sequence). Trimming took 3 bases from V and 4 from J, leaving 19 bases between them. In DNA form, the CDR3 reads TGTGCCAGCAGTTTGGGGTCCGGGGCAGCGAAATACGAGCAGTACTTC. Translation: CASSLGSGAAKYEQYF.

The chain combines TRBV2 with TRBJ1-2; TRBD1 aligns across 7 bases. This CDR3 has 14 amino acids. Germline V gene sequence: CDR1 SNHLY, CDR2 FYNNEI. The junction had 10 bases not matched to a gene; V was cut back by 11 bases and J by 1 base. CDR3 sequence reads: CAVWTGGNNYGYTF. CDR3 in DNA: TGTGCCGTTTGGACAGGAGGAAATAACTATGGCTACACCTTC.

The chain joins TRBV24-1 to TRBJ2-3; TRBD1 is a possible D gene (5 bases). Trimming left V 2 bases short and J 7 bases short, with 12 bases between. From germline, CDR1 is KGHDR and CDR2 SFDVKD. CDR3 size: 14 residues. CDR3 region: CATSDSQGIYTQYF. For the CDR3, the DNA is TGTGCCACCAGTGATTCCCAGGGTATCTATACGCAGTATTTT.

This clone was recorded a few times. This rearrangement joins TRBV7-2 to TRBJ1-5; weak D call: TRBD1 (5 bases). The CDR3 runs to 15 residues. V lost 1 base, J lost 3 bases, and 10 bases lay in between. Germline V lookup: CDR1 SGHTA, CDR2 FQGNSA. The CDR3 region has the DNA TGTGCCAGCAGCTTAGAGTCAGGGAACAATCAGCCCCAGCATTTT. Protein: CASSLESGNNQPQHF. The whole variable domain, filled in from reference TRBV7-2 and TRBJ1-5, reads GAGVSQSPSNKVTEKGKDVELRCDPISGHTALYWYRQSLGQGLEFLIYFQGNSAPDKSGLPSDRFSAERTGGSVSTLTIQRTQQEDSAVYLCASSLESGNNQPQHFGDGTRLSIL.

The V call is TRBV19, the J call TRBJ2-7, with 9 bases matching TRBD1. This CDR3 has 15 residues. J lost 3 bases, V lost 6 bases, and 9 bases had no gene match. Germline V gene sequence: CDR1 LNHDA, CDR2 SQIVND (reference sequence). CDR3 in DNA: TGTGCCAGTAGCTTAAGACAGGGGGAACGCTACGAGCAGTACTTC. Protein: CASSLRQGERYEQYF.

This clone has just one count. This chain connects TRBV7-9 to TRBJ2-7; no firm D call. The germline CDR1 and CDR2 sequences are SEHNR and FQNEAQ (reference sequence). The CDR3 is 15 residues long. The germline V and J ends were trimmed by 6 bases and 1 base, with 16 bases remaining between them. CDR3 in amino acids: CASSPGSGSSYEQYF. The CDR3, as DNA: TGTGCCAGCAGTCCAGGCTCTGGATCATCCTACGAGCAGTACTTC.

This clone appeared a few times. The chain combines TRBV28 with TRBJ1-1; D ambiguous. Trimming shortened V by 7 bases and J by 6 bases, and 15 bases separated the two germline ends. CDR3 size: 13 residues. Germline values: CDR1 MDHEN, CDR2 SYDVKM. In DNA, the CDR3 is TGTGCCAGCACAGCAGTGGGGTATCCTGAAGCTTTCTTT. This translates into CASTAVGYPEAFF.

The gene calls are TRBV27 and TRBJ2-7; D possibly matches TRBD1 or TRBD2 (7 bases each). Germline V gene lookup returns CDR1 MNHEY and CDR2 SMNVEV (reference sequence). Trimming took off 7 bases at V and 2 bases at J, with 24 bases between the two ends. The CDR3 has 17 residues. The DNA for the CDR3 is TGTGCCAGCAAGGTGCGGTGGGCCTCAGGGGGGGCCTACGAGCAGTACTTC. It translates to CASKVRWASGGAYEQYF.

The chain employs TRBV13 and TRBJ1-1; tentative D call: TRBD1 (6 bases). There are 14 residues in the CDR3. Germline lookup yields CDR1 PRHDT and CDR2 FYEKMQ (reference sequence). V gave up 4 bases and J gave up 8 bases, with 17 bases separating them. The CDR3 sequence: CASSSPNRDVEAFF. The CDR3 region has the DNA TGTGCCAGCAGCTCCCCCAACAGGGATGTCGAAGCTTTCTTT.

The gene calls are TRBV4-1 and TRBJ2-6; TRBD1 matches at 7 bases. After removal of 2 bases from V and 1 base from J, the junction contained 5 bases not matched to a gene. Germline V lookup: CDR1 MGHRA, CDR2 YSYEKL. The CDR3 consists of 17 residues. The CDR3 loop reads CASSQNDRVSGANVLTF. CDR3 nucleotides: TGCGCCAGCAGCCAAAATGACAGGGTGTCTGGGGCCAACGTCCTGACTTTC.

The chain combines TRBV6-2 or TRBV6-3 with TRBJ2-1, with 9 bases matching TRBD2. The length of the CDR3 is 15 residues. CDR1 is MNHEY and CDR2 is SVGEGT in the germline V gene. Unmatched junction bases numbered 4, after V lost 4 bases and J lost 3 bases. The CDR3 sequence: CASSFPTSGYNEQFF. CDR3 nucleotide sequence: TGTGCCAGCAGTTTCCCGACTAGCGGCTACAATGAGCAGTTCTTC.

The chain has TRBV4-3 and TRBJ2-1; 8 nucleotides match TRBD2. The length of the CDR3 is 18 residues. Trimming removed 0 bases from V and 0 bases from J; junction bases left unmatched: 7. Germline loops: CDR1 LGHNA, CDR2 YSLEER. CDR3 sequence (DNA): TGCGCCAGCAGCCAAGATCAGGGCGGGGGGAGCTCCTACAATGAGCAGTTCTTC. Translating gives CASSQDQGGGSSYNEQFF.

V and J are TRBV19 and TRBJ2-5; 9 bases are shared with TRBD2. CDR1 and CDR2 (germline): LNHDA, SQIVND (reference sequence). V gave up 0 bases and J gave up 5 bases; unmatched junction bases: 7. This CDR3 has 16 amino acids. The CDR3 here is CASSIDRGRASETQYF. As DNA, the CDR3 is TGTGCCAGTAGTATAGATCGCGGGAGGGCCTCGGAGACCCAGTACTTC.

The rearrangement joins TRBV14 to TRBJ1-6, with D unclear. The V gene's germline CDR1 is SGHDN and CDR2 FVKESK. This CDR3 is 14 amino acids long. Trimming removed 5 bases from V and 3 bases from J, with 8 bases in between. DNA of the CDR3: TGTGCCAGCAGCGGCTTGAGCTATAATTCACCCCTCCACTTT. This gives the protein CASSGLSYNSPLHF.

This chain connects TRBV7-3 to TRBJ2-1, with 10 bases identical to TRBD2. V dropped 5 bases and J dropped 7; count of bases not matched to a gene: 5. Germline V gene lookup returns CDR1 SGHTA and CDR2 FQGTGA. This CDR3 region has 14 residues. The CDR3 is CASSKLAGTNEQFF. CDR3 nucleotide sequence: TGTGCCAGCAGCAAACTAGCGGGGACAAATGAGCAGTTCTTC.

This clone was detected once. The gene calls are TRBV27 and TRBJ1-3; a possible D gene is TRBD1 (5 bases). The CDR3 consists of 13 residues. Germline lookup yields CDR1 MNHEY and CDR2 SMNVEV (reference sequence). The V gene lost 6 bases and the J gene lost 12 bases, with 18 bases spanning the gap. The CDR3 nucleotides read TGTGCCAGCAGCTCGGCCGGGACCCCAGGCATATATTTT. Its protein is CASSSAGTPGIYF.

The chain has TRBV6-2 or TRBV6-3 and TRBJ2-1; D is uncertain. The length of the CDR3 is 16 residues. The germline V gene encodes CDR1 MNHEY and CDR2 SVGEGT. Trimming cost V 2 bases and J 0 bases, with 11 bases left between them. The CDR3 is CASSYVGLGSYNEQFF. The CDR3 coding sequence is TGTGCCAGCAGTTACGTAGGTCTGGGCTCCTACAATGAGCAGTTCTTC.

This clone was seen just once. The chain links TRBV11-2 to TRBJ2-3; D uncertain. Germline CDR1 SGHAT, CDR2 FQNNGV. Trimming removed 4 bases from V and 0 bases from J, with 11 bases in between. This CDR3 comprises 15 residues. DNA for the CDR3: TGTGCCAGCAGCTCGCTGACCAGGAGCACAGATACGCAGTATTTT. It codes for CASSSLTRSTDTQYF.

V usage is TRBV12-3 or TRBV12-4 and J usage is TRBJ1-3; tentatively, D is TRBD1 (6 bases). V was clipped by 6 bases and J by 4 bases, with 10 bases between them. This CDR3 has 13 residues. CDR3 coding DNA: TGTGCCAGCAGACGGGACAACGGAAACACCATATATTTT. It encodes CASRRDNGNTIYF.

The chain employs TRBV5-6 and TRBJ2-7, with 10 bases matching TRBD2. Germline CDR1 reads SGHDT; CDR2 reads YYEEEE. The CDR3 has 14 residues. V gave up 4 bases and J gave up 4 bases; unmatched junction bases: 5. In DNA form, the CDR3 reads TGTGCCAGCAGCCCCGGACTAGCGGAATACGAGCAGTACTTC. Its protein is CASSPGLAEYEQYF.

This rearrangement joins TRBV7-9 to TRBJ2-1; 9 nucleotides match TRBD2. The CDR3 has 15 amino acids. Germline V gene lookup returns CDR1 SEHNR and CDR2 FQNEAQ (reference sequence). V was pared by 1 base and J by 9 bases, with 7 bases of the junction left unmatched. As DNA, the CDR3 is TGTGCCAGCAGCTTAGTAGCGGGAGCGGAAGGTGAGCAGTTCTTC. Translation: CASSLVAGAEGEQFF. The whole variable domain, filled in from reference TRBV7-9 and TRBJ2-1, reads DTGVSQNPRHKITKRGQNVTFRCDPISEHNRLYWYRQTLGQGPEFLTYFQNEAQLEKSRLLSDRFSAERPKGSFSTLEIQRTEQGDSAMYLCASSLVAGAEGEQFFGPGTRLTVL.

V is TRBV6-6 and J is TRBJ1-5, with a weak D call TRBD1 (6 bases). V lost 7 bases and J lost 5, with 12 bases in between. Germline V gene lookup returns CDR1 MNHNY and CDR2 SVGAGI (reference sequence). The CDR3 has 13 amino acids. CDR3 DNA sequence: TGTGCCAGCACCAGAGGGGGGTATCAGCCCCAGCATTTT. Its protein is CASTRGGYQPQHF.

The chain carries TRBV5-5 and TRBJ1-5; maybe TRBD1 (5 bases). The CDR3 is 16 residues long. Trimming took 0 bases from V and 3 from J, leaving 13 bases between them. The germline V gene encodes CDR1 SGHKS and CDR2 YYEKEE (reference sequence). This chain's CDR3 is CASSLDPGNNNQPQHF. For the CDR3, the DNA is TGTGCCAGCAGCTTGGATCCAGGGAACAACAATCAGCCCCAGCATTTT.

This clone is large in the sample. The CDR3 nucleotides are TGTGCCAGCAGGGGGAGGGGGAACTATGGCTACACCTTC. Translated, it gives CASRGRGNYGYTF. The V call is TRBV7-9, the J call TRBJ1-2; D is perhaps TRBD1 (6 bases). The CDR3 contains 13 residues. V was shortened by 6 bases and J by 2 bases, with 10 bases between the two germline ends. Germline V gene data show CDR1 as SEHNR and CDR2 as FQNEAQ (reference sequence).

This clone was detected only a few times. This sequence joins TRBV2 and TRBJ2-2; D is undetermined. CDR3 length: 16 amino acids. Trimming pared 6 bases from V and 0 bases from J, leaving 14 bases between. CDR1 and CDR2 from the germline V gene are SNHLY and FYNNEI. CDR3 region: CASSLVKVANTGELFF. CDR3 DNA sequence: TGTGCCAGCAGCCTCGTTAAGGTCGCGAACACCGGGGAGCTGTTTTTT.

The chain links TRBV6-6 to TRBJ2-3; 10 bases map to TRBD2. This CDR3 comprises 16 residues. V trimming: 5 bases; J trimming: 0 bases; junction bases outside the gene matches: 5. Germline V lookup: CDR1 MNHNY, CDR2 SVGAGI (reference sequence). Written as DNA, the CDR3 is TGTGCCAGCAGTCGAACTAGCGGGACTAGCACAGATACGCAGTATTTT. Its translation: CASSRTSGTSTDTQYF.

This chain joins TRBV29-1 and TRBJ2-6, with D perhaps matching TRBD2 (5 bases). This CDR3 has 14 amino acids. V was cut by 4 bases and J by 1 base, with 8 bases left in between. Germline V gene data show CDR1 as SQVTM and CDR2 as ANQGSEA. For the CDR3, the DNA is TGCAGCGTTGGAGGGAGTTCTGGGGCCAACGTCCTGACTTTC. Residues: CSVGGSSGANVLTF.

The chain recombines TRBV5-1 with TRBJ2-5; TRBD2 might be the D (7 bases). Trimming removed 0 bases at V and 4 bases at J, with 19 bases between. Per germline, CDR1 SGHRS and CDR2 YFSETQ. This CDR3 spans 17 amino acids. The CDR3 DNA reads as TGCGCCAGCAGCTTGGATTCCTACTCAGGGGAGGGAGAGACCCAGTACTTC. This translates into CASSLDSYSGEGETQYF.

The J gene is TRBJ1-6, the V gene TRBV7-2; D remains ambiguous. The germline V gene has CDR1 SGHTA and CDR2 FQGNSA. Trimming pared 5 bases from V and 5 bases from J, leaving 13 bases between. The CDR3 length is 15 residues. CDR3 DNA sequence: TGTGCCAGCAGCCAGAATAACAACAATAATTCACCCCTCCACTTT. As protein: CASSQNNNNNSPLHF.